What follows are 27 T cell receptor beta chains derived from one specimen sequenced in a study of identical twins. MiXCR, applied by TCRdb to the 5' RACE reads, yields one record per CDR3 protein. There are 430,000 or so distinct CDR3 sequences in the sample; approximately 24% occur only once, and 2.9% lies in the top ten. These same records also appear under a second study, on T cells expressing NK-cell markers.

Specimen: CD4+ T cells sorted from blood. These receptor sequences come from a woman aged 18-29 years in good health.

This clonotype was observed a few times. V gene TRBV7-9 combines with J gene TRBJ2-3; 7 nucleotides align to TRBD2. The trim removed 5 bases at V and 3 bases at J, leaving 11 bases unmatched. The CDR3 has 16 amino acids. The germline V gene encodes CDR1 SEHNR and CDR2 FQNEAQ (reference sequence). Here the CDR3 DNA reads TGTGCCAGCAGCCTTATCAGCCGGGGGGTGACAGATACGCAGTATTTT. Translated: CASSLISRGVTDTQYF.

The V gene is TRBV4-2, the J gene TRBJ2-3; 12 nucleotides line up with TRBD2. CDR1 is LGHNA and CDR2 is YNFKEQ in the germline V gene. The CDR3 has 16 residues. The J segment lost 6 bases and the V segment lost 4 bases, leaving 8 bases of the junction unmatched. CDR3 DNA: TGTGCCAGCAGCCGATCGACTAGCGGGGGAGAGGATACGCAGTATTTT. Translating gives CASSRSTSGGEDTQYF.

The chain uses TRBV6-6 and TRBJ2-7; the match to TRBD1 covers 7 bases. The CDR3 spans 11 residues. Per germline, CDR1 MNHNY and CDR2 SVGAGI (reference sequence). The V gene end was trimmed by 5 bases and the J gene end by 6 bases; junction bases not matched to a gene: 1. CDR3 nucleotides: TGTGCCAGCAGTACAGGGGCCGAGCAGTACTTC. This encodes CASSTGAEQYF.

This clonotype was observed a handful of times. The J gene is TRBJ1-1, the V gene TRBV20-1; D gene ambiguous. CDR1 and CDR2 (germline): DFQATT, SNEGSKA (reference sequence). The CDR3 extends over 13 amino acids. Trimming removed 1 base at V and 5 bases at J, with 11 bases between. The CDR3 is CSARGGEKTEAFF. The CDR3 DNA reads TGCAGTGCTAGAGGCGGGGAAAAGACTGAAGCTTTCTTT.

This sequence joins TRBV5-6 and TRBJ2-5; 8 bases fit TRBD2. The CDR3 totals 16 residues. J lost 6 bases, V lost 0 bases, and 10 bases had no gene match. Germline CDR1 reads SGHDT; CDR2 reads YYEEEE. Here the CDR3 reads CASSLGSGGGIKTQYF. Here the CDR3 DNA reads TGTGCCAGCAGCTTGGGGAGCGGGGGCGGTATAAAGACCCAGTACTTC.

This clonotype was observed at least ten times. The J gene is TRBJ2-1, the V gene TRBV12-3 or TRBV12-4; 12 positions agree with TRBD2. The CDR3 length is 15 residues. The trim removed 6 bases at V and 8 bases at J, leaving 8 bases unmatched. The chain's CDR3 is CASRDQGLAGYEQFF. The CDR3, as DNA: TGTGCCAGCAGGGACCAGGGACTAGCGGGCTATGAGCAGTTCTTC.

This clonotype was picked up many times. The chain carries TRBV5-1 and TRBJ1-2; a weak D match, TRBD1 (6 bases). The CDR3 sequence is 13 residues long. Trimming took 5 bases from V and 4 from J, leaving 12 bases between them. Germline assignment: CDR1 SGHRS and CDR2 YFSETQ. CDR3 in DNA: TGCGCCAGCAGTCCGGGGGCCGGCTATGGCTACACCTTC. Its protein is CASSPGAGYGYTF.

The chain carries TRBV20-1 and TRBJ2-3, with 9 bases matching TRBD2. Germline loops: CDR1 DFQATT, CDR2 SNEGSKA (reference sequence). This CDR3 has 14 amino acids. After removal of 6 bases from V and 4 bases from J, the junction contained 8 bases not matched to a gene. CDR3 sequence (DNA): TGCAGTGCCACCCCTAGCGGGGATCCAGATACGCAGTATTTT. Protein product: CSATPSGDPDTQYF.

This sequence joins TRBV11-3 and TRBJ2-1; no firm D call. Trimming pared 3 bases from V and 5 bases from J, leaving 11 bases between. The CDR3 is made up of 14 amino acids. Germline lookup yields CDR1 SGHNT and CDR2 YENEEA. The CDR3 region has the DNA TGTGCCAGCAGCTTCTTAGCTAGGGACAATGAGCAGTTCTTC. Protein product: CASSFLARDNEQFF.

The chain employs TRBV29-1 and TRBJ2-5, with D tentatively TRBD1 or TRBD2 (5 bases each). The CDR3 loop spans 14 amino acids. CDR1 and CDR2 (germline): SQVTM, ANQGSEA. The V and J ends lost 1 base and 5 bases respectively, with 14 bases between them. CDR3 DNA sequence: TGCAGCGTTGAAGGAAGAGGGGCGAAGGAGACCCAGTACTTC. This sequence encodes CSVEGRGAKETQYF.

V gene TRBV12-3 or TRBV12-4 combines with J gene TRBJ2-2; D possibly corresponds to TRBD2 (7 bases). CDR3 length equals 16 residues. Trimming took off 5 bases at V and 4 bases at J, with 17 bases between the two ends. The chain's CDR3 is CASSPWGGRGTGELFF. CDR3 in DNA: TGTGCCAGCAGTCCATGGGGGGGGCGGGGCACCGGGGAGCTGTTTTTT.

This clonotype was observed a few times. The chain links TRBV29-1 to TRBJ2-3; D gene ambiguous. Germline V gives CDR1 SQVTM, CDR2 ANQGSEA. Trimming took 4 bases from V and 0 from J, leaving 11 bases between them. The CDR3 is 14 amino acids. CDR3 region: CSVGVSTSTDTQYF. CDR3 sequence (DNA): TGCAGCGTTGGCGTTTCGACTAGCACAGATACGCAGTATTTT.

This chain connects TRBV5-1 to TRBJ2-5, with a tentative D call TRBD1 (6 bases). Germline lookup yields CDR1 SGHRS and CDR2 YFSETQ. The V end was cut by 3 bases, the J end by 3 bases, with 15 bases between. The CDR3 is 15 residues long. The CDR3 protein is CASSSHLGQKETQYF. As DNA, the CDR3 is TGCGCCAGCAGCTCTCACCTTGGACAGAAAGAGACCCAGTACTTC. Full variable domain (rest looked up from reference TRBV5-1 and TRBJ2-5): KAGVTQTPRYLIKTRGQQVTLSCSPISGHRSVSWYQQTPGQGLQFLFEYFSETQRNKGNFPGRFSGRQFSNSRSEMNVSTLELGDSALYLCASSSHLGQKETQYFGPGTRLLVL.

The V and J genes are TRBV7-2 and TRBJ2-3; D gene ambiguous. This CDR3 contains 15 residues. Germline V gene data show CDR1 as SGHTA and CDR2 as FQGNSA. Trimming removed 0 bases at V and 0 bases at J, with 7 bases between. CDR3 loop: CASSLASTSTDTQYF. The DNA for the CDR3 is TGTGCCAGCAGCTTAGCGTCAACTAGCACAGATACGCAGTATTTT. The whole variable domain, filled in from reference TRBV7-2 and TRBJ2-3, reads GAGVSQSPSNKVTEKGKDVELRCDPISGHTALYWYRQSLGQGLEFLIYFQGNSAPDKSGLPSDRFSAERTGGSVSTLTIQRTQQEDSAVYLCASSLASTSTDTQYFGPGTRLTVL.

In its sample, this clonotype was seen many times. V gene TRBV12-3 or TRBV12-4 combines with J gene TRBJ1-1; D perhaps matches TRBD1 (5 bases). V shed 3 bases and J shed 7 bases, with 18 bases lying between them. The CDR3 has 15 amino acids. The CDR3 is CASSFGQSLRDEAFF. CDR3 DNA: TGTGCCAGCAGTTTCGGACAAAGCCTAAGGGATGAAGCTTTCTTT.

The V call is TRBV7-2, the J call TRBJ2-5, with 9 bases fitting TRBD1. The CDR3 is 16 amino acids. CDR1 SGHTA and CDR2 FQGNSA come from the germline V gene. Losses at the gene ends were 5 bases for V and 4 bases for J; bases not matched to a gene: 11. The CDR3 DNA follows: TGTGCCAGCAGCGCCGCCTCGGGGACAGGGTTAGAGACCCAGTACTTC. Its translation is CASSAASGTGLETQYF.

This clonotype has only a few counts. The genes are TRBV12-3 or TRBV12-4 and TRBJ2-1, with TRBD2 matching over 9 bases. Losses at the gene ends were 10 bases for V and 7 bases for J; bases not matched to a gene: 8. CDR3 length: 13 residues. CDR3 sequence reads: CATRGGALNEQFF. CDR3 DNA sequence: TGTGCCACCCGCGGGGGGGCCTTGAATGAGCAGTTCTTC.

The rearrangement joins TRBV27 to TRBJ1-2; D call uncertain. The CDR3 covers 16 residues. V was clipped by 5 bases and J by 4 bases, with 20 bases between them. Germline-derived CDR1 and CDR2 are MNHEY and SMNVEV (reference sequence). DNA for the CDR3: TGTGCCAGCAGTCGCGTCCAGGCTCTCAACCTCTATGGCTACACCTTC. Translation: CASSRVQALNLYGYTF.

DNA for the CDR3: TGTGCCAGCAGTTACATGACGGGAGGGCCTACCGAGCAGTACTTC. This encodes CASSYMTGGPTEQYF. The rearrangement uses TRBV6-5 and TRBJ2-7; 8 bases match TRBD2. Trimming cost V 2 bases and J 6 bases; bases outside gene matches: 9. The CDR3 runs to 15 residues. From germline, CDR1 is MNHEY and CDR2 SVGAGI.

The chain is built from TRBV12-5 and TRBJ2-5, with D perhaps matching TRBD2 (6 bases). CDR1 and CDR2 from the germline V gene are LGHNT and FRNRAP. The CDR3 spans 16 residues. Trimming shortened V by 4 bases and J by 5 bases, and 20 bases separated the two germline ends. The CDR3: CASGSPAEGGWETQYF. The CDR3 coding sequence is TGTGCTAGTGGTTCCCCCGCGGAGGGAGGATGGGAGACCCAGTACTTC.

This sequence joins TRBV20-1 and TRBJ2-7; 7 nucleotides match TRBD2. V was clipped by 0 bases and J by 0 bases; unmatched bases: 2. The length of the CDR3 is 14 residues. CDR1 is DFQATT, CDR2 SNEGSKA, per germline (reference sequence). Written as DNA, the CDR3 is TGCAGTGCTAGAGATAGGACTAGCTCCTACGAGCAGTACTTC. Translation gives CSARDRTSSYEQYF.

This clonotype was counted only a few times. V gene TRBV7-9 combines with J gene TRBJ2-7; weak D call: TRBD2 (5 bases). CDR3 length equals 15 residues. V was trimmed by 4 bases and J by 2 bases, leaving 15 bases between them. Germline CDR1 is SEHNR and CDR2 is FQNEAQ (reference sequence). The CDR3 loop is CASSSTGTIPYEQYF. CDR3 coding DNA: TGTGCCAGCAGCTCGACGGGAACGATACCCTACGAGCAGTACTTC.

This clonotype came up many times. The V gene is TRBV12-3 or TRBV12-4, the J gene TRBJ1-1, with D hard to call. This CDR3 has 13 amino acids. Trimming cost V 1 base and J 7 bases, with 10 bases left between them. DNA for the CDR3: TGTGCCAGCAGTTTAGACCCCAGCAATGAAGCTTTCTTT. Translation gives CASSLDPSNEAFF.

The V and J genes are TRBV20-1 and TRBJ2-7; D is perhaps TRBD2 (5 bases). The CDR3 runs 16 residues. Between the trimmed V and J ends, which lost 0 bases and 4 bases, there was a span of 19 bases. Looked up from germline, CDR1 is DFQATT and CDR2 is SNEGSKA (reference sequence). Here the CDR3 DNA reads TGCAGTGCTAGAGATGGCGGGTCGGCCCGAGGGTACGAGCAGTACTTC. It codes for CSARDGGSARGYEQYF.

This clonotype occurred once. The chain carries TRBV10-1 and TRBJ2-1, with D perhaps TRBD2 (6 bases). CDR1 WNHNN and CDR2 SYGVQD come from the germline V gene (reference sequence). Trimming removed 2 bases at V and 3 bases at J, with 14 bases between. The CDR3 length is 16 residues. CDR3 residues: CASSERRGNRYNEQFF. The CDR3 coding sequence is TGCGCCAGCAGTGAGAGACGCGGGAACCGCTACAATGAGCAGTTCTTC.

The J gene is TRBJ1-3, the V gene TRBV10-3; no clear D. The CDR3 has 14 residues. The germline gives CDR1 ENHRY, CDR2 SYGVKD. Trimming stripped 6 bases from V and 0 bases from J, with 9 bases between. The CDR3 sequence: CAIRGSSSGNTIYF. In DNA, the CDR3 is TGTGCCATCAGGGGCAGCAGCTCTGGAAACACCATATATTTT.

The genes are TRBV12-3 or TRBV12-4 and TRBJ2-1, with 11 bases matching TRBD2. Unmatched junction bases numbered 10, after V lost 6 bases and J lost 6 bases. The CDR3 totals 16 residues. CDR3 sequence: CASSRIAGGPINEQFF. The CDR3 bases are TGTGCCAGCAGCCGCATAGCGGGAGGGCCGATCAATGAGCAGTTCTTC.